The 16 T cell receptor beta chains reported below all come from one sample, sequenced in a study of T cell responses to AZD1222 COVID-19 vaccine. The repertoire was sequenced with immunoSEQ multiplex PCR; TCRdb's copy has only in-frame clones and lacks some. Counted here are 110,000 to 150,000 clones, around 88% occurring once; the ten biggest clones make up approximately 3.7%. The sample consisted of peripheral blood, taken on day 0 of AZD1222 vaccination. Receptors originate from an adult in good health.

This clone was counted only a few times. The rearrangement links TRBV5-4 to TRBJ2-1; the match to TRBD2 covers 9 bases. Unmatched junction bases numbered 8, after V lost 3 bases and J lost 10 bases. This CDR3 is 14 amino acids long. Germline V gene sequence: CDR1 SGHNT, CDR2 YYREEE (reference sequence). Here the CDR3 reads CASSSKLAGEEQFF. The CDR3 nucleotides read TGTGCCAGCAGCTCCAAATTAGCGGGAGAGGAGCAGTTCTTC.

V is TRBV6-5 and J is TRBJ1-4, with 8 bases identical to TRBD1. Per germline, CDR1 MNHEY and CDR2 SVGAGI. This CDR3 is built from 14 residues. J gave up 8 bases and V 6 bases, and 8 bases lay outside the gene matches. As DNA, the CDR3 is TGTGCCAGCAGGAGACAGGGGCAATGGGAAAAACTGTTTTTT. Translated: CASRRQGQWEKLFF.

DNA of the CDR3: TGTGCCAGCAGTGACGGGGGCGGTGGAAATGAGCAGTTCTTC. Protein sequence: CASSDGGGGNEQFF. This chain links TRBV6-4 with TRBJ2-1, with D perhaps TRBD1 (6 bases). Germline lookup yields CDR1 MRHNA and CDR2 SNTAGT. V lost 2 bases and J 7 bases, leaving 12 bases between the germline ends. The length of the CDR3 is 14 residues.

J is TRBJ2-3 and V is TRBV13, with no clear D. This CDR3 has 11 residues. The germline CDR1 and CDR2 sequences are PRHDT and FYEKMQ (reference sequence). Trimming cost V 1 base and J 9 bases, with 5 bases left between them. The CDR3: CASSLEVTQYF. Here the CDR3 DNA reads TGTGCCAGCAGCTTAGAGGTCACGCAGTATTTT.

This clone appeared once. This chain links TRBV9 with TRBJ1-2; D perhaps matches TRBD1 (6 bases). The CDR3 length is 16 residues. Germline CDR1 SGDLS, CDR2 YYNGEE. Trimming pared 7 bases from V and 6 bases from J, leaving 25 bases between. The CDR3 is CASAPDLYRAIDGYTF. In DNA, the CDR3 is TGTGCCAGCGCCCCGGACCTATACAGGGCTATCGATGGCTACACCTTC.

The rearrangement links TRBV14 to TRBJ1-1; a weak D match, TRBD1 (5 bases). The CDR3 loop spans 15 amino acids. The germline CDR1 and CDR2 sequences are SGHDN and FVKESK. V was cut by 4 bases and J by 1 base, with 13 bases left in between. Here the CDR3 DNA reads TGTGCCAGCAGCCCTTATTCTGGGGCGAACACTGAAGCTTTCTTT. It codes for CASSPYSGANTEAFF.

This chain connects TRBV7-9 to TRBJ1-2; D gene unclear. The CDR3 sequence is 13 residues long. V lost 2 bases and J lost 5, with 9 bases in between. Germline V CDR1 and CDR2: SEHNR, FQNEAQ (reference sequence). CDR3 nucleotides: TGTGCCAGCAGCTTAATTCCGGGATATGGCTACACCTTC. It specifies CASSLIPGYGYTF.

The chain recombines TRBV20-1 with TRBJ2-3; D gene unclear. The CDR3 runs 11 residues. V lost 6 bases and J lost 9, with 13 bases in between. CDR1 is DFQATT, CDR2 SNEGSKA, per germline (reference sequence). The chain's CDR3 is CSAPDTPTQYF. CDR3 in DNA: TGCAGTGCACCTGACACCCCCACGCAGTATTTT.

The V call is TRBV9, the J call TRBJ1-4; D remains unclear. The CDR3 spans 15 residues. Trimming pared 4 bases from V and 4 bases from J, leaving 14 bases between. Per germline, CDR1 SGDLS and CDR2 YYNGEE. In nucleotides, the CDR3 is TGTGCCAGCAGCCCCCGGGAGGGAGTTAATGAAAAACTGTTTTTT. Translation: CASSPREGVNEKLFF.

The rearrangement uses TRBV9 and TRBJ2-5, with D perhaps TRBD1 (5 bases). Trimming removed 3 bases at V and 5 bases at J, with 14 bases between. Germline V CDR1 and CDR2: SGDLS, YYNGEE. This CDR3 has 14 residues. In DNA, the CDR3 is TGTGCCAGCAGCGCAACTATGAGACAGGAGACCCAGTACTTC. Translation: CASSATMRQETQYF. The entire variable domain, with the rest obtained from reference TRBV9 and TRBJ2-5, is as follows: DSGVTQTPKHLITATGQRVTLRCSPRSGDLSVYWYQQSLDQGLQFLIQYYNGEERAKGNILERFSAQQFPDLHSELNLSSLELGDSALYFCASSATMRQETQYFGPGTRLLVL.

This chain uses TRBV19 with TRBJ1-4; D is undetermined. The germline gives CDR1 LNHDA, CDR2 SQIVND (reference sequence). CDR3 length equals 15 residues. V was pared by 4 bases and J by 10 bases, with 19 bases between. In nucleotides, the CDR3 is TGTGCCAGTAGTACCCCCGGGGAGCGGCGGGGAAAACTGTTTTTT. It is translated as CASSTPGERRGKLFF.

CDR3 loop: CASSPTRDRGWNEQFF. The CDR3, as DNA: TGTGCCAGCAGCCCTACCAGGGACAGGGGTTGGAATGAGCAGTTCTTC. The chain combines TRBV5-4 with TRBJ2-1, with 10 bases matching TRBD1. With V trimmed by 4 bases and J by 7 bases, 11 bases remained unmatched. In germline, CDR1 is SGHNT, CDR2 YYREEE (reference sequence). CDR3 size: 16 residues.

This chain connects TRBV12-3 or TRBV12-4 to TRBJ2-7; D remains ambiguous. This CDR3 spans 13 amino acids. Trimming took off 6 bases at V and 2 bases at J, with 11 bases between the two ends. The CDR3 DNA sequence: TGTGCCAGCAGCTATTCAGGCACCTACGAGCAGTACTTC. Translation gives CASSYSGTYEQYF.

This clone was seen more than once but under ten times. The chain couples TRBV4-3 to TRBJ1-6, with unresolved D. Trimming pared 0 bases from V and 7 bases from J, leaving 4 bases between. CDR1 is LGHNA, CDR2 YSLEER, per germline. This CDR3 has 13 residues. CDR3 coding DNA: TGCGCCAGCAGCCAAGATCCCAATTCACCCCTCCACTTT. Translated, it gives CASSQDPNSPLHF.

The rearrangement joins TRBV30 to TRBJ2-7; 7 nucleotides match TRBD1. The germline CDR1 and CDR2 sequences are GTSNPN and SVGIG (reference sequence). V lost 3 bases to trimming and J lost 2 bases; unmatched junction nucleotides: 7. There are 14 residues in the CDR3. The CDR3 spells CAWSLGTATYEQYF. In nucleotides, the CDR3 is TGTGCCTGGAGCCTCGGGACAGCAACCTACGAGCAGTACTTC.

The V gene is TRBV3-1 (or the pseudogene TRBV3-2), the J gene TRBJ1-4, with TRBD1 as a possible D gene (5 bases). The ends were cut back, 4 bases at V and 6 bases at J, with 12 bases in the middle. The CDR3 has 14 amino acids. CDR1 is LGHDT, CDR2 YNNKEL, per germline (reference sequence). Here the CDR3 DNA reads TGTGCCAGCAGCCGAGGCGGGACGGATGAAAAACTGTTTTTT. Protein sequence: CASSRGGTDEKLFF.